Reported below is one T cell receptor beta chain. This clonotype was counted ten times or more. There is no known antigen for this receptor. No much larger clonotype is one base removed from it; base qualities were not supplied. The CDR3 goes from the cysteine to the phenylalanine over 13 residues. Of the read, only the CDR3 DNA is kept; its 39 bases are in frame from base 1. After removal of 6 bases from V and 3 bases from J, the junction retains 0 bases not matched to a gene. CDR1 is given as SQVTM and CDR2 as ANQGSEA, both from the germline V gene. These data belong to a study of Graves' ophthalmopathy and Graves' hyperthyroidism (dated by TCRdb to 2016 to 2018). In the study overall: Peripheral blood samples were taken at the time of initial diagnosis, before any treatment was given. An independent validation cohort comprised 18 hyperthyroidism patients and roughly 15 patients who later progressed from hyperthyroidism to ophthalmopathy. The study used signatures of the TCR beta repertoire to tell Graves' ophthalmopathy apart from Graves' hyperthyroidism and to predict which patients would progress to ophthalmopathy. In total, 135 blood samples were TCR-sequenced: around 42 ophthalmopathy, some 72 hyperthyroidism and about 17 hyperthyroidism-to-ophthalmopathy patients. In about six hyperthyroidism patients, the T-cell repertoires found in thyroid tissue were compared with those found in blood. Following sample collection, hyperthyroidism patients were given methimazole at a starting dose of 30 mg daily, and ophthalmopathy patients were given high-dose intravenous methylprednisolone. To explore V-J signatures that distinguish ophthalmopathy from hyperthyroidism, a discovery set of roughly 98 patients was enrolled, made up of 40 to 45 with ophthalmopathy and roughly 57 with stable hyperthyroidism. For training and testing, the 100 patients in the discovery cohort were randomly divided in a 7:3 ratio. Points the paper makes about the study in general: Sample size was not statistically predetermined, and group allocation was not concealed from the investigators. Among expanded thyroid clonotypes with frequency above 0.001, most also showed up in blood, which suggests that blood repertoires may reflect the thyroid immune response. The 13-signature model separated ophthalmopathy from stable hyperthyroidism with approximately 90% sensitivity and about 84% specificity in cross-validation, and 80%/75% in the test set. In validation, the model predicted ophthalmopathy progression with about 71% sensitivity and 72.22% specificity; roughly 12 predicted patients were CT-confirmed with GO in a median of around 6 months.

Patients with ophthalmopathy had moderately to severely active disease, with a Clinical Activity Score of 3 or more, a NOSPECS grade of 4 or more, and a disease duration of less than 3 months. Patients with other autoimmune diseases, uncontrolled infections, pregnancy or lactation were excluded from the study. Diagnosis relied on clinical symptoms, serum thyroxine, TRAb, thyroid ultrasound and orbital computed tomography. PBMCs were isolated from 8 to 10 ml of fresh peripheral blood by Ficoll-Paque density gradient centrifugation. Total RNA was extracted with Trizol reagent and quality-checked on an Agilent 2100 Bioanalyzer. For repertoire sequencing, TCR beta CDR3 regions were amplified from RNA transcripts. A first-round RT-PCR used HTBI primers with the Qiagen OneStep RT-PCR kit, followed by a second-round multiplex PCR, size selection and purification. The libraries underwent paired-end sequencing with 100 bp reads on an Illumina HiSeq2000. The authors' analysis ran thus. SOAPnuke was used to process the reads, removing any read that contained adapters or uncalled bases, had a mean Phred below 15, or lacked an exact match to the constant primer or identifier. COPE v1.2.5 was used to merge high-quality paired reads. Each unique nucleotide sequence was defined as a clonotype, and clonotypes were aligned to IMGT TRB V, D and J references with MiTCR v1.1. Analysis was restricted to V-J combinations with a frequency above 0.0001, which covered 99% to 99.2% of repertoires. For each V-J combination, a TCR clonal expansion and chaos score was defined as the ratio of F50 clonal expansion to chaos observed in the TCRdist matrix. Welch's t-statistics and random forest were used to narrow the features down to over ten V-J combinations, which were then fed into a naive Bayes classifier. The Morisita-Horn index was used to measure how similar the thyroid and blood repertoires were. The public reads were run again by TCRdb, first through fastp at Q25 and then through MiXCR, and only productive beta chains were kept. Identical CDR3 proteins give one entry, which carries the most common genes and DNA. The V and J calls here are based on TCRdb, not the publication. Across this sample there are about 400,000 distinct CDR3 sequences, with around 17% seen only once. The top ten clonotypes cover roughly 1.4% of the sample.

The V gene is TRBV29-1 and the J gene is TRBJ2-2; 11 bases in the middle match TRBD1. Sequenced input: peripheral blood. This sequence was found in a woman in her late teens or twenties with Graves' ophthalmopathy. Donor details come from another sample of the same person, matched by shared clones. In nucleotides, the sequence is TGCAGCGTGGACAGGGGGCACACCGGGGAGCTGTTTTTT. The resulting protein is CSVDRGHTGELFF.